In its sample, the clone carrying this T cell receptor (beta chain) was seen many times. The antigen is not known. It was RNA transcripts that yielded the amplified TCR beta CDR3 regions. The study used the HTBI primer set for a first-round RT-PCR of the TCR CDR3. Using its own MiXCR run on the multiplex PCR reads, TCRdb lists one record per CDR3 protein. Of hundreds of thousands of distinct CDR3 sequences listed, about a sixth are singletons. Unmatched junction bases numbered 11, after V lost 5 bases and J lost 3 bases. Germline V CDR1 and CDR2: MNHNS, SASEGT. This CDR3 is 17 amino acids long. The sample is drawn from a study of T cells in Graves' hyperthyroidism and ophthalmopathy. Whole-study findings and limits: Ophthalmopathy was separated from stable hyperthyroidism by a 13 V-J model.

Enrolled ophthalmopathy patients presented with a Clinical Activity Score of at least 3, a NOSPECS grade of at least 4, and disease duration under 3 months. Uncontrolled infection, other autoimmune disease, pregnancy or lactation barred patients from enrollment. PBMCs came from 10 ml fresh peripheral blood. The sequence was collected from a middle-aged woman with Graves' ophthalmopathy. Sequenced input: blood. The chain employs TRBV6-1 and TRBJ1-1, with TRBD1 identical over 11 bases. Here the CDR3 reads CASSSPKGQGEDTEAFF. DNA of the CDR3: TGTGCCAGCAGTTCCCCAAAGGGACAGGGGGAAGACACTGAAGCTTTCTTT.